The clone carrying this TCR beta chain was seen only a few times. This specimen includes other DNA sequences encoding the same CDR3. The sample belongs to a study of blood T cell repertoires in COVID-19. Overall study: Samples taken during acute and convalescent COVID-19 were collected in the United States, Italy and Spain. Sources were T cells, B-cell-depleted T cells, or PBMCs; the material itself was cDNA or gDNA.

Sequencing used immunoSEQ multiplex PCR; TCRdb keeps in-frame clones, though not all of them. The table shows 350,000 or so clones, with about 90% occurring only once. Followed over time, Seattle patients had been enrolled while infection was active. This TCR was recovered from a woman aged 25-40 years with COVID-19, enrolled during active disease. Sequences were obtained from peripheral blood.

This chain's CDR3 is CASSEREGSYNEQFF. The CDR3 nucleotides are TGTGCCAGCAGTGAACGGGAGGGTTCTTACAATGAGCAGTTCTTC. This rearrangement joins TRBV6-4 to TRBJ2-1; 8 positions agree with TRBD2. The junction had 5 bases not matched to a gene; V was cut back by 3 bases and J by 4 bases. CDR1 and CDR2 from the germline V gene are MRHNA and SNTAGT. This CDR3 is built from 15 residues.